Below are 6 T cell receptor beta chains sequenced from a single sample in a study of blood T cell repertoires in COVID-19. Produced via immunoSEQ multiplex PCR; TCRdb's table is partial and in-frame only. The sample has 40,000 or so clones; under 90% are singletons. Source material: peripheral blood. The receptor set was obtained from a human donor in a cohort sampled during active COVID-19.

Here the CDR3 DNA reads TGTGCCAGCAGCTTTGGGAGGGCTGAAGCTTTCTTT. Amino acids: CASSFGRAEAFF. This chain joins TRBV7-9 and TRBJ1-1; D call uncertain. V lost 3 bases and J lost 6, with 8 bases in between. The CDR3 is made up of 12 amino acids. Germline V gene data show CDR1 as SEHNR and CDR2 as FQNEAQ (reference sequence).

V gene TRBV6-2 or TRBV6-3 combines with J gene TRBJ2-7, with 9 bases lining up with TRBD1. Losses at the gene ends were 5 bases for V and 4 bases for J; bases not matched to a gene: 9. Looked up from germline, CDR1 is MNHEY and CDR2 is SVGEGT. This CDR3 has 15 residues. Here the CDR3 DNA reads TGTGCCAGCAGTCCGCAACAGGGGGCGGGATACGAGCAGTACTTC. It translates to CASSPQQGAGYEQYF.

The rearrangement joins TRBV7-9 to TRBJ1-4; possible D gene TRBD1, 5 bases. From germline, CDR1 is SEHNR and CDR2 FQNEAQ (reference sequence). Trimming removed 1 base at V and 3 bases at J, with 6 bases between. CDR3 length: 14 residues. CDR3 protein: CASSLVRANEKLFF. Here the CDR3 DNA reads TGTGCCAGCAGCTTAGTCAGGGCTAATGAAAAACTGTTTTTT.

The chain has TRBV6-1 and TRBJ1-4; 8 bases map to TRBD1. V was pared by 4 bases and J by 4 bases, with 8 bases of the junction left unmatched. Per the germline V gene, CDR1 is MNHNS and CDR2 is SASEGT. There are 16 residues in the CDR3. DNA of the CDR3: TGTGCCAGCAGTGCCGGGACAGGAAACTTTAATGAAAAACTGTTTTTT. Amino acids: CASSAGTGNFNEKLFF.

V gene TRBV11-2 combines with J gene TRBJ2-1, with D uncertain. The germline V gene encodes CDR1 SGHAT and CDR2 FQNNGV. V was cut by 5 bases and J by 8 bases, with 13 bases left in between. This CDR3 has 13 residues. CDR3 nucleotides: TGTGCCAGCAGCCCCACCGGGTGGGATGAGCAGTTCTTC. It yields the protein CASSPTGWDEQFF.

The genes are TRBV29-1 and TRBJ2-3; D ambiguous. V lost 5 bases and J lost 0, with 12 bases in between. This CDR3 has 14 residues. Germline lookup yields CDR1 SQVTM and CDR2 ANQGSEA. CDR3 in amino acids: CSVLGVGSTDTQYF. CDR3 nucleotides: TGCAGCGTTCTAGGCGTCGGAAGCACAGATACGCAGTATTTT.